The clone carrying this TCR beta chain was seen many times. Its antigen is as yet unknown. CDR3 length: 13 residues. V was pared by 4 bases and J by 4 bases, with 12 bases between. From germline, CDR1 is SGHKS and CDR2 YYEKEE (reference sequence). The sample originates from a study of neurological immune-mediated disorders. Study conclusions and caveats: One related-CDR3 cluster, found by phylogenetic grouping, held repertoires of 18 of 34 multiple sclerosis patients and is a possible signature.

TCRdb reanalysed the 5' RACE reads using MiXCR and keeps one entry per CDR3 protein. The top ten hold 6.5% to 9.5% of the sample, which has 20,000 to 25,000 distinct CDR3 sequences, roughly a sixth seen once. The chain links TRBV5-5 to TRBJ2-7; the D is unclear. Sequenced: CD8+ T cells from blood. This clonotype was sampled from a woman aged 18-30 years with multiple sclerosis. This CDR3 reads CASSPSDRYEQYF. CDR3 in DNA: TGTGCCAGCAGCCCTTCGGACCGTTACGAGCAGTACTTC.